What follows are 21 T cell receptor beta chains derived from one specimen sequenced in a study of cytomegalovirus exposure and HLA in healthy donors. 13 Jbeta primers and 60 Vbeta primers were used for the PCR. The assay was immunoSEQ multiplex PCR, and TCRdb's table has in-frame clones only and misses some. The table lists 150,000 to 180,000 clones, roughly 82% of them singletons. Sequenced material: PBMCs. The origin of the receptors is a woman in her forties or fifties in good health and CMV-seropositive.

The CDR3 coding sequence is TGTGCCTGGGCCGGACAGCAGAAAGAGACCCAGTACTTC. Translated, it gives CAWAGQQKETQYF. V gene TRBV30 combines with J gene TRBJ2-5, with D maybe TRBD1 (6 bases). This CDR3 has 13 amino acids. The V gene's germline CDR1 is GTSNPN and CDR2 SVGIG (reference sequence). V shed 5 bases and J shed 3 bases, with 13 bases lying between them.

The CDR3 DNA is TGTGCCAGCCTCGGGGGAAACACCATATATTTT. Amino acid sequence: CASLGGNTIYF. This chain connects TRBV27 to TRBJ1-3; D gene uncertain. CDR1 is MNHEY, CDR2 SMNVEV, per germline (reference sequence). There are 11 residues in the CDR3. The V end was cut by 8 bases, the J end by 4 bases, with 6 bases between.

V usage is TRBV11-2 and J usage is TRBJ1-2; D might be TRBD1 (6 bases). Germline loops: CDR1 SGHAT, CDR2 FQNNGV. The V end lost 1 base, the J end lost 6 bases, and 12 bases lay between the germline ends. This CDR3 has 14 amino acids. The CDR3 DNA is TGTGCCAGCAGCTTAGGACAGGCAAGCGATGGCTACACCTTC. This translates into CASSLGQASDGYTF.

This chain uses TRBV29-1 with TRBJ1-2, with D possibly being TRBD1 (5 bases). Trimming stripped 2 bases from V and 8 bases from J, with 15 bases between. CDR1 SQVTM and CDR2 ANQGSEA come from the germline V gene. The CDR3 has 13 amino acids. CDR3 residues: CSVESGQPGGYTF. The CDR3 DNA is TGCAGCGTTGAATCAGGGCAGCCTGGAGGCTACACCTTC.

The chain links TRBV15 to TRBJ2-7, with 7 bases matching TRBD2. V lost 3 bases, J lost 2 bases, and 10 bases stayed unmatched. Germline V lookup: CDR1 LNHNV, CDR2 YYDKDF (reference sequence). The CDR3 extends over 16 amino acids. The CDR3 DNA sequence: TGTGCCACCAGCAGCTCCAGGGAGGGACGCACCTACGAGCAGTACTTC. Amino acid sequence: CATSSSREGRTYEQYF. The variable domain in full, completed from reference TRBV15 and TRBJ2-7, reads DAMVIQNPRYQVTQFGKPVTLSCSQTLNHNVMYWYQQKSSQAPKLLFHYYDKDFNNEADTPDNFQSRRPNTSFCFLDIRSPGLGDTAMYLCATSSSREGRTYEQYFGPGTRLTVT.

The rearrangement links TRBV5-1 to TRBJ1-4, with D perhaps matching TRBD1 (5 bases). The V gene lost 0 bases and the J gene lost 1 base, with 7 bases spanning the gap. Per the germline V gene, CDR1 is SGHRS and CDR2 is YFSETQ. There are 15 residues in the CDR3. The CDR3 DNA follows: TGCGCCAGCAGCTTGGTGGGACTAACTAATGAAAAACTGTTTTTT. Its translation is CASSLVGLTNEKLFF.

This rearrangement joins TRBV6-1 to TRBJ2-1; 9 nucleotides align to TRBD1. Germline V gene sequence: CDR1 MNHNS, CDR2 SASEGT. V lost 5 bases to trimming and J lost 7 bases; unmatched junction nucleotides: 3. This CDR3 has 13 amino acids. CDR3 protein: CASSSGTGNEQFF. For the CDR3, the DNA is TGTGCCAGCAGTTCCGGGACAGGGAATGAGCAGTTCTTC.

The gene calls are TRBV4-3 and TRBJ1-5, with D possibly being TRBD1 (6 bases). V was trimmed by 0 bases and J by 4 bases, leaving 10 bases between them. CDR1 is LGHNA, CDR2 YSLEER, per germline. CDR3 size: 15 residues. The CDR3 DNA is TGCGCCAGCAGCCAAGATCTGGGGGCGAATCAGCCCCAGCATTTT. This encodes CASSQDLGANQPQHF.

This chain uses TRBV19 with TRBJ1-6; D ambiguous. The CDR3 is 14 amino acids. V lost 5 bases, J lost 9 bases, and 14 bases lay in between. The germline V gene has CDR1 LNHDA and CDR2 SQIVND (reference sequence). The CDR3 nucleotides read TGTGCCAGTAGTTATGTTTTTCTAGGTTCACCCCTCCACTTT. Protein: CASSYVFLGSPLHF.

The rearrangement links TRBV7-9 to TRBJ1-2; TRBD1 matches at 8 bases. The CDR3 is made up of 14 amino acids. The V gene's germline CDR1 is SEHNR and CDR2 FQNEAQ (reference sequence). The junction had 10 bases not matched to a gene; V was cut back by 5 bases and J by 8 bases. Here the CDR3 reads CASSIMDREGGYTF. In DNA form, the CDR3 reads TGTGCCAGCAGCATCATGGACAGGGAAGGCGGCTACACCTTC.

A note on this clone: The conserved closing phenylalanine or tryptophan is absent in this CDR3, likely reflecting a read error. This chain uses TRBV29-1 with TRBJ2-6, with 7 bases lining up with TRBD2. The CDR3 has 17 amino acids. Germline assignment: CDR1 SQVTM and CDR2 ANQGSEA. Germline trimming cut 0 bases from V and 3 bases from J; bases unmatched to any gene: 8. CDR3 in amino acids: CSVEDGLGGVGANVLTS. DNA of the CDR3: TGCAGCGTTGAAGATGGTTTGGGGGGGGTTGGGGCCAACGTCCTGACTTCC.

The chain links TRBV19 to TRBJ2-3; 8 positions match TRBD1. Germline CDR1 reads LNHDA; CDR2 reads SQIVND (reference sequence). After removal of 5 bases from V and 0 bases from J, the junction contained 10 bases not matched to a gene. The CDR3 is made up of 17 amino acids. Here the CDR3 reads CASSSRQGPTSTDTQYF. DNA of the CDR3: TGTGCCAGTAGTTCTAGACAGGGGCCGACTAGCACAGATACGCAGTATTTT.

In DNA form, the CDR3 reads TGTGCCAGCAGCTTAGGCGTATCGAACACCGGGGAGCTGTTTTTT. Translating it yields CASSLGVSNTGELFF. V gene TRBV13 combines with J gene TRBJ2-2; D unclear. This CDR3 region has 15 residues. V was cut by 0 bases and J by 0 bases, with 5 bases left in between. Germline values: CDR1 PRHDT, CDR2 FYEKMQ (reference sequence).

The chain recombines TRBV7-9 with TRBJ2-7; D perhaps matches TRBD2 (6 bases). In germline, CDR1 is SEHNR, CDR2 FQNEAQ (reference sequence). The CDR3 covers 13 residues. With 10 bases removed from V and 0 bases from J, the gap between germline ends came to 13 bases. The CDR3 loop reads CATMGRDSYEQYF. The DNA for the CDR3 is TGTGCCACTATGGGGCGGGACTCCTACGAGCAGTACTTC. Full variable domain (outside the CDR3, taken from reference TRBV7-9 and TRBJ2-7): DTGVSQNPRHKITKRGQNVTFRCDPISEHNRLYWYRQTLGQGPEFLTYFQNEAQLEKSRLLSDRFSAERPKGSFSTLEIQRTEQGDSAMYLCATMGRDSYEQYFGPGTRLTVT.

V usage is TRBV29-1 and J usage is TRBJ1-1, with D uncertain. Trimming shortened V by 3 bases and J by 2 bases, and 10 bases separated the two germline ends. The CDR3 consists of 13 residues. Germline V lookup: CDR1 SQVTM, CDR2 ANQGSEA. DNA for the CDR3: TGCAGCGTTGATTCAGGTCCAAACACTGAAGCTTTCTTT. It is translated as CSVDSGPNTEAFF.

V is TRBV2 and J is TRBJ1-5; unclear D gene. V lost 1 base, J lost 6 bases, and 7 bases lay in between. CDR1 and CDR2 from the germline V gene are SNHLY and FYNNEI. The CDR3 is 13 residues long. As DNA, the CDR3 is TGTGCCAGCAGTGAAGAGGGAGGTCAGCCCCAGCATTTT. Its translation: CASSEEGGQPQHF.

The chain carries TRBV7-9 and TRBJ2-5; 7 nucleotides line up with TRBD1. This CDR3 contains 11 residues. The V gene's germline CDR1 is SEHNR and CDR2 FQNEAQ (reference sequence). In DNA, the CDR3 is TGTGCTACGACAGGGCAAGAGACCCAGTACTTC. This translates into CATTGQETQYF.

The rearrangement joins TRBV2 to TRBJ1-1; 9 nucleotides match TRBD1. J gave up 1 base and V 10 bases, and 10 bases lay outside the gene matches. The germline V gene encodes CDR1 SNHLY and CDR2 FYNNEI. The CDR3 is 15 amino acids. In DNA, the CDR3 is TGTGCCACCAGGAGGCGGGACAGGGAGAACACTGAAGCTTTCTTT. This translates into CATRRRDRENTEAFF.

J is TRBJ2-3 and V is TRBV2; TRBD1 is a possible D gene (5 bases). Trimming cost V 8 bases and J 1 base, with 19 bases left between them. The CDR3 sequence is 16 residues long. Germline CDR1 SNHLY, CDR2 FYNNEI. This CDR3 reads CASHVGLQGRTDTQYF. The CDR3 nucleotides are TGTGCCAGCCACGTGGGTTTGCAGGGTCGCACAGATACGCAGTATTTT.

The CDR3 region is CASSQGLAGGRQYF. The CDR3, as DNA: TGTGCCAGCAGCCAGGGACTAGCGGGGGGTCGGCAGTATTTT. The chain employs TRBV5-6 and TRBJ2-3; 15 bases align to TRBD2. J lost 11 bases, V lost 4 bases, and 5 bases had no gene match. CDR1 is SGHDT, CDR2 YYEEEE, per germline. The CDR3 spans 14 residues.

The V and J genes are TRBV10-2 and TRBJ1-3; 8 positions agree with TRBD1. CDR3 length: 16 amino acids. The germline CDR1 and CDR2 sequences are WSHSY and SAAADI. The junction had 10 bases not matched to a gene; V was cut back by 6 bases and J by 3 bases. CDR3 sequence reads: CASRAPDRDNGNTIYF. The CDR3 bases are TGCGCCAGCAGGGCCCCGGACAGGGATAATGGAAACACCATATATTTT.